Shown below are 21 T cell receptor beta chains from a single sample sequenced in a study of blood T cell repertoires in COVID-19 (TCRdb year 2020). The library was generated by the immunoSEQ multiplex PCR assay. TCRdb retrieved this table from immuneACCESS and kept in-frame rearrangements only. Not all clones are present; in checked studies, unresolved V genes account for under half, and no reason is known for the remainder. The sample table holds some 130,000 clones, of which around 77% were seen once. The top ten clones comprise less than 14% of the sample. Sequencing was carried out using peripheral blood. Receptors originate from a human donor in a cohort sampled during active COVID-19.

This chain links TRBV5-1 with TRBJ2-2, with a possible D match to TRBD1 (5 bases). The length of the CDR3 is 16 residues. Germline V gene lookup returns CDR1 SGHRS and CDR2 YFSETQ. The V gene lost 0 bases and the J gene lost 1 base, with 10 bases spanning the gap. The CDR3 reads CASSLGSRENTGELFF. The CDR3 DNA reads TGCGCCAGCAGCTTGGGGAGCAGGGAGAACACCGGGGAGCTGTTTTTT.

V gene TRBV19 combines with J gene TRBJ1-5; D is unclear. The germline CDR1 and CDR2 sequences are LNHDA and SQIVND (reference sequence). The CDR3 is made up of 13 amino acids. The germline V and J ends were trimmed by 2 bases and 1 base, with 3 bases remaining between them. The CDR3 spells CASSIQSNQPQHF. The CDR3, as DNA: TGTGCCAGTAGTATACAGAGCAATCAGCCCCAGCATTTT.

The J gene is TRBJ2-1, the V gene TRBV18; tentative D call: TRBD1 (7 bases). The V gene lost 1 base and the J gene lost 7 bases, with 20 bases spanning the gap. CDR3 length equals 17 residues. Germline V gives CDR1 KGHSH, CDR2 LQKENI. The CDR3 nucleotides are TGTGCCAGCTCACCACAGGGGGCGGGCCTAGCGAAGAATGAGCAGTTCTTC. This translates into CASSPQGAGLAKNEQFF.

V is TRBV5-3 and J is TRBJ1-3; 9 bases align to TRBD1. TRBV5-3 is assigned to the ORF class and has an uncertain function. The CDR3 runs 17 residues. Losses at the gene ends were 4 bases for V and 4 bases for J; bases not matched to a gene: 12. CDR3 region: CARSPRDREYPGNTIYF. The CDR3 bases are TGTGCCAGAAGCCCCCGGGACAGGGAGTACCCCGGAAACACCATATATTTT.

V is TRBV2 and J is TRBJ2-2; 8 bases agree with TRBD1. The CDR3 covers 16 residues. The germline V gene encodes CDR1 SNHLY and CDR2 FYNNEI. Trimming cost V 3 bases and J 4 bases; bases outside gene matches: 7. CDR3 coding DNA: TGTGCCAGCAGTGACCTCCCGGGGACAGGCACCGGGGAGCTGTTTTTT. It encodes CASSDLPGTGTGELFF.

The V and J genes are TRBV18 and TRBJ2-3; 9 bases fit TRBD2. The length of the CDR3 is 16 residues. The germline V gene encodes CDR1 KGHSH and CDR2 LQKENI. Trimming took 3 bases from V and 2 from J; bases not matched to a gene: 6. This CDR3 reads CASSPPTSGATDTQYF. DNA for the CDR3: TGTGCCAGCTCACCCCCGACTAGCGGAGCCACAGATACGCAGTATTTT. The full variable domain, its missing parts supplied by reference TRBV18 and TRBJ2-3, is NAGVMQNPRHLVRRRGQEARLRCSPMKGHSHVYWYRQLPEEGLKFMVYLQKENIIDESGMPKERFSAEFPKEGPSILRIQQVVRGDSAAYFCASSPPTSGATDTQYFGPGTRLTVL.

The chain couples TRBV11-2 to TRBJ2-7; 7 bases are shared with TRBD2. Trimming cost V 5 bases and J 2 bases; bases outside gene matches: 6. Germline V gene data show CDR1 as SGHAT and CDR2 as FQNNGV. The CDR3 contains 14 residues. CDR3 in DNA: TGTGCCAGCAGCGTAGGGAGGGCGACCTACGAGCAGTACTTC. Its translation: CASSVGRATYEQYF.

This clone was seen ten or more times. CDR3 bases: TGTGCCAGCAGTTACTCTGGCGCGGGGTACCAGCCCCAGCATTTT. It encodes CASSYSGAGYQPQHF. The gene calls are TRBV6-2 or TRBV6-3 and TRBJ1-5; D gene uncertain. V shed 0 bases and J shed 7 bases, with 13 bases lying between them. This CDR3 has 15 residues. Germline V CDR1 and CDR2: MNHEY, SVGEGT.

V is TRBV2 and J is TRBJ1-6; 10 bases fit TRBD1. CDR3 size: 15 residues. The V segment lost 8 bases and the J segment 11 bases; nucleotides outside the gene matches: 12. CDR1 is SNHLY, CDR2 FYNNEI, per germline. CDR3 sequence: CASYETGTGVAPLHF. The CDR3 DNA reads TGTGCCAGCTATGAAACCGGGACAGGGGTAGCACCCCTCCACTTT. Full variable domain (outside the CDR3, taken from reference TRBV2 and TRBJ1-6): EPEVTQTPSHQVTQMGQEVILRCVPISNHLYFYWYRQILGQKVEFLVSFYNNEISEKSEIFDDQFSVERPDGSNFTLKIRSTKLEDSAMYFCASYETGTGVAPLHFGNGTRLTVT.

To note about this clone: This sample also contains other DNA sequences that code for the same CDR3. The chain links TRBV19 to TRBJ2-5, with D possibly matching TRBD2 (5 bases). This CDR3 region has 13 residues. The V gene's germline CDR1 is LNHDA and CDR2 SQIVND (reference sequence). Trimming cost V 2 bases and J 2 bases, with 6 bases left between them. The CDR3 loop is CASSIKRQETQYF. CDR3 DNA: TGTGCCAGTAGTATAAAGCGGCAAGAGACCCAGTACTTC.

V and J are TRBV11-3 and TRBJ1-2; TRBD1 is a possible D gene (5 bases). Germline CDR1 SGHNT, CDR2 YENEEA. This CDR3 is built from 13 residues. Trimming removed 5 bases at V and 8 bases at J, with 15 bases between. CDR3 sequence reads: CASSGTGGEGYTF. CDR3 sequence (DNA): TGTGCCAGCAGCGGTACAGGTGGTGAGGGCTACACCTTC.

This clone was observed many times. The chain joins TRBV5-4 to TRBJ1-2, with D maybe TRBD1 (5 bases). Germline V gene data show CDR1 as SGHNT and CDR2 as YYREEE (reference sequence). The CDR3 covers 14 residues. V lost 5 bases and J lost 12, with 23 bases in between. CDR3 in amino acids: CASSSTGAGPLNTF. CDR3 nucleotide sequence: TGTGCCAGCAGTTCTACCGGTGCGGGACCTCTAAACACCTTC.

This chain joins TRBV18 and TRBJ1-1; possibly TRBD1 for D (6 bases). There are 11 residues in the CDR3. From germline, CDR1 is KGHSH and CDR2 LQKENI. Deletions cut 4 bases from V and 6 bases from J, with 6 bases between. The CDR3 region is CASSRQAEAFF. CDR3 DNA sequence: TGTGCCAGCTCACGACAGGCTGAAGCTTTCTTT.

This chain uses TRBV27 with TRBJ2-1, with 10 bases that match TRBD1. This CDR3 is built from 15 residues. After removal of 5 bases from V and 4 bases from J, the junction contained 5 bases not matched to a gene. In germline, CDR1 is MNHEY, CDR2 SMNVEV (reference sequence). The CDR3: CASSSRDRGYNEQFF. The CDR3 DNA follows: TGTGCCAGCAGTAGCCGGGACAGGGGTTACAATGAGCAGTTCTTC.

A single count supports this clone. The DNA of the CDR3 is TGTGCCAGTAGTATAGGCCTCTCCGGGAAATCCAATTCACCCCTCCACTTT. This sequence encodes CASSIGLSGKSNSPLHF. The chain couples TRBV19 to TRBJ1-6; D ambiguous. The CDR3 loop spans 17 amino acids. V dropped 1 base and J dropped 7 bases, with 17 bases sitting between them. The germline V gene encodes CDR1 LNHDA and CDR2 SQIVND (reference sequence).

The chain is built from TRBV19 and TRBJ1-1; possible D gene TRBD1, 5 bases. Germline loops: CDR1 LNHDA, CDR2 SQIVND (reference sequence). The V and J ends lost 2 bases and 1 base respectively, with 11 bases between them. The CDR3 loop spans 15 amino acids. For the CDR3, the DNA is TGTGCCAGTAGTATATTGGGCCAGGGGAACACTGAAGCTTTCTTT. Protein sequence: CASSILGQGNTEAFF.

The chain employs TRBV6-1 and TRBJ2-3; maybe TRBD2 (6 bases). This CDR3 spans 17 amino acids. CDR1 and CDR2 from the germline V gene are MNHNS and SASEGT. Trimming removed 0 bases from V and 2 bases from J, with 15 bases in between. The CDR3 region has the DNA TGTGCCAGCAGTGAAGCTAGCGGCAGCCTCCCCACAGATACGCAGTATTTT. Protein sequence: CASSEASGSLPTDTQYF.

The CDR3 DNA sequence: TGTGCCAGCAGTTACTCGGGGGGGGCCCAGGATACGCAGTATTTT. As protein: CASSYSGGAQDTQYF. This chain uses TRBV6-5 with TRBJ2-3; D possibly corresponds to TRBD2 (7 bases). Germline V gene lookup returns CDR1 MNHEY and CDR2 SVGAGI. This CDR3 is 15 amino acids long. Between the trimmed V and J ends, which lost 0 bases and 6 bases, there was a span of 13 bases.

Of note for this clone: A far larger clone is just one base off, so this is likely a read error. J is TRBJ2-2 and V is TRBV3-1 (or the pseudogene TRBV3-2); D may be TRBD1 or TRBD2 (7 bases each). The length of the CDR3 is 16 residues. Germline assignment: CDR1 LGHDT and CDR2 YNNKEL (reference sequence). The CDR3 DNA follows: TGTCCCCCCAGCCAAGGGGGCGGGGGAAGTACCGGGGAGCTGTTTTTT. Its protein is CPPSQGGGGSTGELFF.

The count of this clone is one. The CDR3 DNA reads TGTGCCAGCAGCGGGGTTACAGATACGCAGTATTTT. It translates to CASSGVTDTQYF. The chain employs TRBV28 and TRBJ2-3, with D possibly matching TRBD2 (5 bases). The germline CDR1 and CDR2 sequences are MDHEN and SYDVKM. This CDR3 is built from 12 residues. V was trimmed by 6 bases and J by 3 bases, leaving 7 bases between them. Using reference TRBV28 and TRBJ2-3 for the parts outside the CDR3, the full variable domain is DVKVTQSSRYLVKRTGEKVFLECVQDMDHENMFWYRQDPGLGLRLIYFSYDVKMKEKGDIPEGYSVSREKKERFSLILESASTNQTSMYLCASSGVTDTQYFGPGTRLTVL.

Written as DNA, the CDR3 is TGTGCCACCAGCATCTTCAGGGGCGAGGATGAAAAACTGTTTTTT. Encoded protein: CATSIFRGEDEKLFF. This chain links TRBV15 with TRBJ1-4; tentative D call: TRBD1 (6 bases). Germline V gives CDR1 LNHNV, CDR2 YYDKDF (reference sequence). Between the trimmed V and J ends, which lost 4 bases and 6 bases, there was a span of 15 bases. The CDR3 totals 15 residues.